This TCR beta chain was identified during a study of T cell repertoires in cytomegalovirus infection. One entry per CDR3 protein results from TCRdb running MiXCR on the reads. The data contain about 920,000 distinct CDR3 sequences, more than 25% of them singletons. Broader study findings: Totalled public TCR beta family frequency picked out people who carried CMV plus the relevant HLA.

Points on this clonotype: Its antigen is as yet unknown.

V dropped 5 bases and J dropped 1 base, with 17 bases sitting between them. Germline V lookup: CDR1 MNHEY, CDR2 SVGAGI. The CDR3 totals 16 residues. The sample consisted of cultured CD8+ T cells from PBMCs, taken from culture after CMV antigen stimulation. The J gene is TRBJ1-1, the V gene TRBV6-5, with D possibly being TRBD1 (6 bases). The receptor was isolated from a human donor in good health (CMV status not recorded). Some clones in this sample may be carry-over from other donors' samples. CDR3 coding DNA: TGTGCCAGCAGTCAAAGTGCAGGACAGCCGAACACTGAAGCTTTCTTT. Translation: CASSQSAGQPNTEAFF.